This T cell receptor beta chain originates from a study of shared clonotypes between healthy human individuals (dated by TCRdb to the early 2020s). At the level of the whole study: Two women and a few men aged 18 to 49 years were included in the cohort. Per donor, three plates each were used for CD4 naive and CD4 memory, two for CD8 naive, and one for CD8 memory. To estimate repertoire size and how much clonotype sharing occurs between individuals, the study deeply sequenced the blood TCR repertoires of about five healthy adults. Different laboratories and diverse techniques were used to prepare libraries and sequence TCR repertoires, to increase sequencing depth and limit assay-specific biases. Between about 0.94 and 8.9 billion PBMCs per donor were obtained by leukapheresis.

V drops 7 bases and J drops 0 bases, leaving 11 bases in between. CDR1 and CDR2 are read off the germline V gene (reference sequence) as GTSNPN and SVGIG. The CDR3, cysteine through phenylalanine, is 13 amino acids long. CDR3 DNA only is kept here, 39 bases in frame from base 1. The donors were healthy, HIV-negative adults who had no recently reported acute infections or vaccinations. Only Caucasian adults living in Nashville, Tennessee, USA were represented among the donors. CD4+ T cells were enriched by magnetic negative selection, after which naive cells were positively selected on CD45RA and the negative fraction was taken as the memory subset. Blood was collected by leukapheresis, and PBMCs were isolated by Ficoll-Histopaque density gradient centrifugation and then cryopreserved in liquid nitrogen vapor phase. Purity and quantity of every magnetically sorted T cell population were checked by analytical flow cytometry. Genomic DNA was isolated from each sorted fraction and quantified by UV absorbance on a Nanodrop 2000c.

With respect to this clone: This receptor's antigen is unknown. No clone much larger than this one lies a single base away; base qualities are absent.

Using the deep immunoSEQ assay, TCR CDR3 regions were amplified from genomic DNA by multiplex PCR. Extracted genomic DNA from each cell subset was distributed evenly across all wells of several immunoSEQ 96-well plates, and each plate was treated as a replicate. For sorted subsets, approximately 210 ng genomic DNA, equal to tens of thousands of T cell genomes, was loaded into each replicate PCR. The purified libraries were quantified using a Qubit 3.0 fluorometer, sized with a Bioanalyzer 2100, and then quantified again using the KAPA Library Quantification kit. Every immunoSEQ 96-well plate was sequenced on a dedicated single-read 150-cycle Illumina NextSeq 550 flow cell. Per the source publication's procedure: The immunoSEQ output contained only junctional sequences without quality scores, so filtering could not match that applied to full-length reads. To assign V/J genes and CDR3, sequences were annotated using PyIR, a Python wrapper for IgBLAST v1.9, with IMGT germline references. Reads were filtered out if the reads had weak V/J assignments (E-value above 1e-6), no CDR3, stop codons, out-of-frame junctions, or ambiguous translated residues. V3J clonotypes were defined by identical inferred V gene, J gene, and CDR3 amino acid sequence. The percentage overlap between two repertoires was calculated by dividing the number of shared unique clonotypes by the size of the smaller repertoire. RTK rarefaction, the Chao1 estimator, and Recon v2.1 estimates of unobserved clonotypes were used to assess repertoire richness. OLGA was used to compute generation probabilities for all TCRbeta clonotypes that the gDNA method yielded from several donors. TCRdb retrieved this table from immuneACCESS and kept in-frame rearrangements only. Not all clones are present; in checked studies, unresolved V genes account for under half, and no reason is known for the remainder. Clone size and the V and J calls come from that table; the DNA yielded D and trimming. This sample comprises about 1 million clones, roughly 80% of them detected only once. Of the sample, 1.4% falls within the top ten clones.

What the authors observed across the whole study: Even with the large sequencing depth, rarefaction of the sorted-subset datasets indicated that sequencing was incomplete. Because the study included a small number of donors, the genetic and exposure-history diversity represented was limited. Based on pairwise subsampling, the degree of clonotype sharing among donors was expected to be affected by sequencing depth. Across a few donors, 4.5% to 6.5% of naive CD4, approximately 3.6% of naive CD8, about 2.3% of memory CD4, and approximately 0.42% of memory CD8 clonotypes were shared. Naive subsets generally had larger estimated clonotype richness than memory subsets. Higher generation probabilities were observed for clonotypes shared by all four sorted-subset donors than for non-shared clonotypes. Only blood was sampled, and tissue TCR repertoires likely differ from those in blood.

This sequence was found in a man aged 18 to 30 in good health. Input material: memory CD4+ T cells sorted from blood. Per the publication, the cell subset or site label means: CD45RA-negative fraction. The chain is encoded by TRBV30 joined to TRBJ2-3; TRBD2 is a weak D gene call, 5 bases matching. The CDR3 corresponds to CAFQTGSTDTQYF. The sequenced DNA is TGTGCCTTTCAGACGGGGAGCACAGATACGCAGTATTTT.